This entry lists 13 T cell receptor beta chains sequenced from one sample in a study of CD8 T cells in ankylosing spondylitis (dated by TCRdb to 2015 to 2018). To prepare the library, 5' RACE was applied. Sequencing instrument: Illumina HiSeq 2500. Clones were called with MiXCR by TCRdb after fastp trimmed the public reads at Q25, and only in-frame beta chains were retained. Each CDR3 protein appears once, grouped with its most common genes and DNA. This sample has fewer than 250,000 distinct CDR3 sequences in its table, and under 12% of those were observed once. 21% of the sample rests with the top ten. Sequencing was performed on blood, either unsorted or a sorted T cell fraction (not recorded which). These receptors were obtained from a male donor with ankylosing spondylitis or in good health (not recorded which).

This chain uses TRBV6-5 with TRBJ2-1; 11 bases fit TRBD2. Germline values: CDR1 MNHEY, CDR2 SVGAGI. The CDR3 contains 16 residues. After removal of 0 bases from V and 10 bases from J, the junction contained 8 bases not matched to a gene. The CDR3 DNA reads as TGTGCCAGCAGTTACTCGGGGCTAGCGGGGGGTGGAGAGCAGTTCTTC. This sequence encodes CASSYSGLAGGGEQFF.

This clonotype was counted ten times or more. The chain combines TRBV5-1 with TRBJ2-3, with 8 nucleotides matching TRBD2. The CDR3 contains 16 residues. Germline CDR1 is SGHRS and CDR2 is YFSETQ. Trimming took 4 bases from V and 0 from J; bases not matched to a gene: 7. CDR3 in amino acids: CASSTVGGGSTDTQYF. The CDR3 DNA reads as TGCGCCAGCAGCACGGTGGGCGGGGGGAGCACAGATACGCAGTATTTT.

This clonotype was recorded many times. V usage is TRBV12-3 or TRBV12-4 and J usage is TRBJ2-6; 8 bases line up with TRBD2. The CDR3 sequence is 17 residues long. Losses at the gene ends were 2 bases for V and 0 bases for J; bases not matched to a gene: 3. The CDR3 protein is CASSLPGGGSGANVLTF. CDR3 bases: TGTGCCAGCAGTTTACCCGGGGGGGGCTCTGGGGCCAACGTCCTGACTTTC.

The table lists this clonotype with a few counts. V gene TRBV6-6 combines with J gene TRBJ2-1; 8 bases match TRBD2. Trimming removed 3 bases from V and 9 bases from J; junction bases left unmatched: 4. The CDR3 runs 13 residues. Germline-derived CDR1 and CDR2 are MNHNY and SVGAGI (reference sequence). CDR3 DNA sequence: TGTGCCAGCAGTTATAGCCGGGAGGGTGAGCAGTTCTTC. This encodes CASSYSREGEQFF.

V and J are TRBV20-1 and TRBJ2-7, with 9 bases matching TRBD2. This CDR3 is 13 amino acids long. The germline V gene encodes CDR1 DFQATT and CDR2 SNEGSKA (reference sequence). Trimming cost V 6 bases and J 3 bases; bases outside gene matches: 6. CDR3 protein: CSAPGSGGYEQYF. The CDR3 nucleotides read TGCAGTGCCCCGGGTAGCGGGGGCTACGAGCAGTACTTC.

This clonotype was recorded many times. CDR3 nucleotides: TGCAGCGGAACGGAGGGGGCGGAAAACATTCAGTACTTC. This encodes CSGTEGAENIQYF. The genes are TRBV20-1 and TRBJ2-4, with D maybe TRBD1 (7 bases). Germline CDR1 DFQATT, CDR2 SNEGSKA (reference sequence). CDR3 length equals 13 residues.

This clonotype showed up many times. The chain uses TRBV10-3 and TRBJ2-7; the D gene is possibly TRBD2 (6 bases). Germline V CDR1 and CDR2: ENHRY, SYGVKD. The V and J ends lost 4 bases and 4 bases respectively, with 17 bases between them. CDR3 length: 15 residues. The CDR3 DNA is TGTGCCATCAGTGTGGGCGGGACCCTCGGGTACGAGCAGTACTTC. Translation: CAISVGGTLGYEQYF.

This clonotype was seen at least ten times. The V gene is TRBV12-3 or TRBV12-4, the J gene TRBJ1-4; D is ambiguous. CDR3 length: 12 residues. Trimming cost V 5 bases and J 2 bases, with 3 bases left between them. CDR3 DNA: TGTGCCAGCAGTGGCACTAATGAAAAACTGTTTTTT. It is translated as CASSGTNEKLFF.

This clonotype was counted many times. The rearrangement links TRBV24-1 to TRBJ2-7; 13 bases fit TRBD2. V shed 4 bases and J 5 bases; nucleotides not matched to a gene: 4. Germline lookup yields CDR1 KGHDR and CDR2 SFDVKD. This CDR3 spans 15 amino acids. The CDR3 here is CATSDSGTSGNEQYF. Here the CDR3 DNA reads TGTGCCACCAGTGACTCCGGGACTAGCGGGAACGAGCAGTACTTC.

At least ten counts were recorded for this clonotype. V is TRBV6-1 and J is TRBJ1-5, with 9 nucleotides matching TRBD1. With 8 bases clipped from V and 0 bases from J, the junction kept 11 bases outside the gene matches. Per the germline V gene, CDR1 is MNHNS and CDR2 is SASEGT. This CDR3 is 17 amino acids long. CDR3: CASGPDRGGYSNQPQHF. CDR3 coding DNA: TGTGCCAGCGGACCGGACAGGGGTGGGTATAGCAATCAGCCCCAGCATTTT.

The sample holds many counts of this clonotype. This chain uses TRBV7-2 with TRBJ2-7; maybe TRBD2 (6 bases). V was cut by 5 bases and J by 4 bases, with 15 bases left in between. The CDR3 totals 14 residues. Germline V gene data show CDR1 as SGHTA and CDR2 as FQGNSA. The CDR3 DNA reads TGTGCCAGCAGCCCGCCGGGACTCAAATACGAGCAGTACTTC. Its translation: CASSPPGLKYEQYF.

This clonotype was found a few times. The V call is TRBV13, the J call TRBJ2-1; 14 bases are a match to TRBD2. V lost 3 bases to trimming and J lost 5 bases; unmatched junction nucleotides: 6. Germline V gene sequence: CDR1 PRHDT, CDR2 FYEKMQ (reference sequence). The CDR3 consists of 17 residues. Here the CDR3 DNA reads TGTGCCAGCAGCTTGGGACTAGCGGGGGCCAGGGACAATGAGCAGTTCTTC. It encodes CASSLGLAGARDNEQFF. Together with reference TRBV13 and TRBJ2-1, the CDR3 gives the full variable domain: AAGVIQSPRHLIKEKRETATLKCYPIPRHDTVYWYQQGPGQDPQFLISFYEKMQSDKGSIPDRFSAQQFSDYHSELNMSSLELGDSALYFCASSLGLAGARDNEQFFGPGTRLTVL.

This clonotype was counted ten times or more. The rearrangement uses TRBV10-3 and TRBJ2-2; 12 bases agree with TRBD2. CDR1 ENHRY and CDR2 SYGVKD come from the germline V gene. The CDR3 has 15 amino acids. Losses at the gene ends were 10 bases for V and 0 bases for J; bases not matched to a gene: 3. The CDR3 is CATASGGANTGELFF. The CDR3 nucleotides read TGTGCCACCGCTAGCGGGGGGGCGAACACCGGGGAGCTGTTTTTT.